The present T cell receptor (beta chain) was sequenced within a study of vaccination and CD4 T cells after COVID-19. This clonotype showed up just a few times. Antigen unknown. The time point: late sampling 161 to 241 days after vaccination in a few convalescent patients. Treatment defined: 10-day PBMC culture with coronavirus spike peptide pools or control peptides (ViraFEST assay). ViraFEST used peptide pools to expand antigen-specific T cells, then sequenced TCRs. Half the medium was replaced with fresh IL-2 medium on days 3 and 7. Sequence data for DNA of cultured CD4+ T cells were generated by the Oncomine TCR Beta short-read assay. TCRdb independently ran MiXCR on the PCR reads; one entry per CDR3 protein. In the table there are 20,000 to 25,000 distinct CDR3 sequences, about 45% of which are singletons. The TCR originated in a human donor who had recovered from COVID-19. The source material was CD4+ T cells from blood, cultured in vitro, sampled about 7 months after SARS-CoV-2 vaccination.

CDR3 in amino acids: CASSFLGGSSSYEQYF. The CDR3 nucleotides read TGTGCCAGCAGCTTTCTCGGCGGGAGTAGCTCCTACGAGCAGTACTTC. The J gene is TRBJ2-7, the V gene TRBV7-2; TRBD2 matches 7 bases. The CDR3 totals 16 residues. Trimming took 3 bases from V and 0 from J; bases not matched to a gene: 8. CDR1 is SGHTA, CDR2 FQGNSA, per germline.